A selection of T cell receptor beta chains follows, all from one sample in a study of OX40 agonist ivuxolimab in advanced cancers. The table came from immunoSEQ multiplex PCR; TCRdb's copy has only in-frame clones and leaves some out. The sample has more than 25,000 clones; about 81% are singletons. Sequences were derived from CD4+ or CD8+ T cells sorted from blood, sampled in a trial of the OX40 agonist ivuxolimab. The source of these receptors is an adult with an advanced solid tumor such as melanoma, head and neck, liver or kidney cancer. The CDR3 runs from the conserved cysteine through the conserved F or W. The order of the fields is D gene, clone size, V gene, J gene, CDR3 protein, CDR3 DNA. D genes are given only for firm matches. The size entry is marked missing in some rows and otherwise reads once, few, many or a size class.

d_gene: -
abundance: -
v_gene: TRBV7-2
j_gene: TRBJ1-1
CDR3aa: CASSLGQVRTEAFF
CDR3nt: TGTGCCAGCAGCTTAGGACAGGTTCGCACTGAAGCTTTCTTT

d_gene: -
abundance: -
v_gene: TRBV6-4
j_gene: TRBJ1-5
CDR3aa: CASSETVNQPQHF
CDR3nt: TGTGCCAGCAGTGAGACAGTTAATCAGCCCCAGCATTTT

d_gene: -
abundance: once
v_gene: TRBV6-1
j_gene: TRBJ2-5
CDR3aa: CASSVLVPTTYQETQYF
CDR3nt: TGTGCCAGCAGTGTCCTTGTCCCAACCACGTACCAAGAGACCCAGTACTTC

d_gene: -
abundance: -
v_gene: TRBV10-2
j_gene: TRBJ2-7
CDR3aa: CASSGLADSYEQYF
CDR3nt: TGCGCCAGCAGTGGATTAGCGGATTCCTACGAGCAGTACTTC

d_gene: -
abundance: -
v_gene: TRBV7-2
j_gene: TRBJ2-7
CDR3aa: CASRSGRAKEQYF
CDR3nt: TGTGCCAGCAGATCGGGACGGGCTAAAGAGCAGTACTTC

d_gene: TRBD1
abundance: once
v_gene: TRBV7-8
j_gene: TRBJ1-2
CDR3aa: CASSLRWTGDGYTF
CDR3nt: TGTGCCAGCAGCTTAAGGTGGACAGGGGATGGCTACACCTTC

d_gene: -
abundance: -
v_gene: TRBV28
j_gene: TRBJ1-1
CDR3aa: CASRYASWANTEAFF
CDR3nt: TGTGCCAGCAGATACGCGAGCTGGGCGAACACTGAAGCTTTCTTT

d_gene: TRBD1
abundance: -
v_gene: TRBV25-1
j_gene: TRBJ2-7
CDR3aa: CASSEWDRGYEQYF
CDR3nt: TGTGCCAGCAGTGAATGGGACAGGGGTTACGAGCAGTACTTC

d_gene: -
abundance: -
v_gene: TRBV5-1
j_gene: TRBJ2-1
CDR3aa: CAILAAISYNEQFF
CDR3nt: TGCGCCATTTTGGCGGCAATCTCCTACAATGAGCAGTTCTTC

d_gene: -
abundance: -
v_gene: TRBV7-6
j_gene: TRBJ2-1
CDR3aa: CASSLELERNEQFF
CDR3nt: TGTGCCAGCAGCTTAGAACTAGAACGCAATGAGCAGTTCTTC

d_gene: -
abundance: -
v_gene: TRBV7-9
j_gene: TRBJ2-7
CDR3aa: CASSSRPPGSSYEQYF
CDR3nt: TGTGCCAGCAGCTCCCGCCCCCCCGGGAGCTCCTACGAGCAGTACTTC

d_gene: TRBD1
abundance: -
v_gene: TRBV27
j_gene: TRBJ1-5
CDR3aa: CASRTGASGNQPQHF
CDR3nt: TGTGCCAGCAGGACAGGGGCTAGCGGCAATCAGCCCCAGCATTTT

d_gene: TRBD2
abundance: -
v_gene: TRBV2
j_gene: TRBJ2-1
CDR3aa: CASSKVAGGPYNEQFF
CDR3nt: TGTGCCAGCAGCAAAGTAGCGGGGGGACCTTACAATGAGCAGTTCTTC

d_gene: -
abundance: once
v_gene: TRBV11-2
j_gene: TRBJ2-1
CDR3aa: CASSLACGPSGNEQFF
CDR3nt: TGTGCCAGCAGCTTAGCGTGTGGCCCCTCGGGCAATGAGCAGTTCTTC

d_gene: -
abundance: -
v_gene: TRBV25-1
j_gene: TRBJ2-5
CDR3aa: CASSEWSETQYF
CDR3nt: TGTGCCAGCAGTGAATGGTCAGAGACCCAGTACTTC

d_gene: -
abundance: -
v_gene: TRBV13
j_gene: TRBJ1-1
CDR3aa: CASSDYSGRIHTEAFF
CDR3nt: TGTGCCAGCAGCGACTACTCGGGACGGATCCACACTGAAGCTTTCTTT

d_gene: -
abundance: -
v_gene: TRBV25-1
j_gene: TRBJ1-2
CDR3aa: CASSEPGSYGYTF
CDR3nt: TGTGCCAGCAGTGAACCAGGGTCTTATGGCTACACCTTC

d_gene: -
abundance: few
v_gene: TRBV27
j_gene: TRBJ1-1
CDR3aa: CASSRGRLNTEAFF
CDR3nt: TGTGCCAGCAGTCGTGGACGACTGAACACTGAAGCTTTCTTT

d_gene: TRBD1
abundance: -
v_gene: TRBV7-6
j_gene: TRBJ2-7
CDR3aa: CASSTGTGGYEQYF
CDR3nt: TGTGCCAGCAGCACCGGGACAGGGGGTTACGAGCAGTACTTC

d_gene: TRBD1
abundance: -
v_gene: TRBV10-3
j_gene: TRBJ2-7
CDR3aa: CAISQTTGASTWGQYF
CDR3nt: TGTGCCATCAGCCAAACCACAGGGGCCTCAACCTGGGGGCAGTACTTC

d_gene: -
abundance: -
v_gene: TRBV5-4
j_gene: TRBJ2-3
CDR3aa: CASSDRGAPIGTDTQYF
CDR3nt: TGTGCCAGCAGCGACCGGGGAGCGCCGATCGGAACAGATACGCAGTATTTT

d_gene: -
abundance: -
v_gene: TRBV7-9
j_gene: TRBJ1-2
CDR3aa: CASSLSAGLYGYTF
CDR3nt: TGTGCCAGCAGCTTGTCGGCGGGCCTCTATGGCTACACCTTC

d_gene: -
abundance: -
v_gene: TRBV10-2
j_gene: TRBJ2-7
CDR3aa: CASRVDSYEQYF
CDR3nt: TGCGCCAGCAGGGTCGACAGCTACGAGCAGTACTTC

d_gene: TRBD1
abundance: -
v_gene: TRBV7-9
j_gene: TRBJ1-2
CDR3aa: CASSLGSTGQGADNYGYTF
CDR3nt: TGTGCCAGCAGCTTAGGATCGACGGGACAGGGGGCGGACAACTATGGCTACACCTTC

d_gene: -
abundance: few
v_gene: TRBV19
j_gene: TRBJ1-2
CDR3aa: CASSIGGGFRNGYTF
CDR3nt: TGTGCCAGTAGTATAGGGGGCGGATTCCGTAATGGCTACACCTTC

d_gene: TRBD2
abundance: -
v_gene: TRBV6-1
j_gene: TRBJ2-3
CDR3aa: CASKGLAGGTDTQYF
CDR3nt: TGTGCCAGTAAGGGACTAGCGGGGGGCACAGATACGCAGTATTTT

d_gene: TRBD1
abundance: -
v_gene: TRBV4-2
j_gene: TRBJ2-2
CDR3aa: CASSQGVDRDTGELFF
CDR3nt: TGTGCCAGCAGCCAAGGTGTGGACAGGGACACCGGGGAGCTGTTTTTT

d_gene: TRBD1
abundance: medium-sized
v_gene: TRBV7-6
j_gene: TRBJ2-2
CDR3aa: CASSLGQGSNTGELFF
CDR3nt: TGTGCCAGCAGCTTAGGACAGGGGTCGAACACCGGGGAGCTGTTTTTT

d_gene: -
abundance: -
v_gene: TRBV29-1
j_gene: TRBJ1-2
CDR3aa: CSVVGAVYGYTF
CDR3nt: TGCAGCGTTGTTGGGGCGGTCTATGGCTACACCTTC

d_gene: -
abundance: -
v_gene: TRBV7-6
j_gene: TRBJ2-3
CDR3aa: CASSPGGGLSTDTQYF
CDR3nt: TGTGCCAGCAGCCCGGGTGGGGGGCTTAGCACAGATACGCAGTATTTT

d_gene: TRBD2
abundance: -
v_gene: TRBV19
j_gene: TRBJ2-3
CDR3aa: CASSLTSGGAVNTQYF
CDR3nt: TGTGCCAGTAGTCTGACTAGCGGGGGGGCCGTGAATACGCAGTATTTT

d_gene: -
abundance: few
v_gene: TRBV5-1
j_gene: TRBJ1-1
CDR3aa: CASSLVEGEDTEAFF
CDR3nt: TGCGCCAGCAGCTTGGTTGAAGGAGAGGACACTGAAGCTTTCTTT

d_gene: TRBD1
abundance: once
v_gene: TRBV5-6
j_gene: TRBJ1-6
CDR3aa: CASSLSLQGANSPLHF
CDR3nt: TGTGCCAGCAGCTTGTCCCTACAGGGGGCCAATTCACCCCTCCACTTT

d_gene: -
abundance: -
v_gene: TRBV9
j_gene: TRBJ1-6
CDR3aa: CASSVKDWGSSLHF
CDR3nt: TGTGCCAGCAGCGTAAAGGACTGGGGTTCGTCCCTCCACTTT

d_gene: -
abundance: -
v_gene: TRBV7-8
j_gene: TRBJ2-7
CDR3aa: CASSLAQMAPYIYEQYF
CDR3nt: TGTGCCAGCAGCTTAGCCCAAATGGCCCCTTATATCTACGAGCAGTACTTC

d_gene: TRBD2
abundance: -
v_gene: TRBV10-3
j_gene: TRBJ2-7
CDR3aa: CAISDLGGKGTSVTYEQYF
CDR3nt: TGTGCCATCAGTGATCTGGGGGGCAAAGGGACTAGCGTCACCTACGAGCAGTACTTC

d_gene: -
abundance: -
v_gene: TRBV5-5
j_gene: TRBJ1-1
CDR3aa: CASWGSTEAFF
CDR3nt: TGTGCCAGTTGGGGGTCTACTGAAGCTTTCTTT

d_gene: -
abundance: -
v_gene: TRBV28
j_gene: TRBJ1-4
CDR3aa: CASSSDIPTNEKLFF
CDR3nt: TGTGCCAGCAGTTCGGACATCCCAACTAATGAAAAACTGTTTTTT

d_gene: -
abundance: -
v_gene: TRBV4-3
j_gene: TRBJ1-1
CDR3aa: CASSQEGTPGRGFTEAFF
CDR3nt: TGCGCCAGCAGCCAAGAAGGGACCCCGGGACGGGGGTTCACTGAAGCTTTCTTT

d_gene: -
abundance: -
v_gene: TRBV28
j_gene: TRBJ2-5
CDR3aa: CASSLRQGGTETQYF
CDR3nt: TGTGCCAGCAGTTTACGACAGGGAGGAACAGAGACCCAGTACTTC

d_gene: -
abundance: -
v_gene: TRBV27
j_gene: TRBJ2-3
CDR3aa: CASNPATGTQYF
CDR3nt: TGTGCCAGCAACCCCGCGACTGGTACGCAGTATTTT

d_gene: -
abundance: -
v_gene: TRBV5-6
j_gene: TRBJ2-7
CDR3aa: CASSLQADSYEQYF
CDR3nt: TGTGCCAGCAGCTTGCAGGCAGACTCCTACGAGCAGTACTTC